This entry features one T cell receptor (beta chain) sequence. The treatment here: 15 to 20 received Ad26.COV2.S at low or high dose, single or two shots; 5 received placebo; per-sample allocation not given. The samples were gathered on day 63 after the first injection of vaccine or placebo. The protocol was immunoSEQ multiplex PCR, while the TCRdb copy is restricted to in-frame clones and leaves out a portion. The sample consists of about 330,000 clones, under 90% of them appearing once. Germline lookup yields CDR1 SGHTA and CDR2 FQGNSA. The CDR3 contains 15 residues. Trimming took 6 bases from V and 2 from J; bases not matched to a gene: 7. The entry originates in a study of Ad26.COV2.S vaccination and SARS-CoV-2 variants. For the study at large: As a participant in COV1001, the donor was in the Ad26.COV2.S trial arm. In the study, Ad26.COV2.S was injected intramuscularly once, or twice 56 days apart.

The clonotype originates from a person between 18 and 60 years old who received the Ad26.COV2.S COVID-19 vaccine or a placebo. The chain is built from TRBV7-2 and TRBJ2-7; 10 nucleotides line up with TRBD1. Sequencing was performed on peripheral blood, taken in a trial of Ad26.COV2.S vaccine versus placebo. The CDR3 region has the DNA TGTGCCAGCAGTCTCGGACAGGGGGGTCCCTACGAGCAGTACTTC. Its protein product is CASSLGQGGPYEQYF.